This T cell receptor beta chain is drawn from a study of cytomegalovirus exposure and HLA in healthy donors. Whole-study results and caveats: A later analysis associated 15,000 to 20,000 TCR beta sequences with HLA alleles at a 0.05 false discovery rate. There were under 200 TCR beta chains listed as cytomegalovirus-associated.

This CDR3 is 14 amino acids long. Between the trimmed V and J ends, which lost 1 base and 7 bases, there was a span of 13 bases. The germline gives CDR1 MNHNS, CDR2 SASEGT. PCR primers comprised 60 Vbeta and 13 Jbeta primers. Using immunoSEQ multiplex PCR, the repertoire was profiled, and TCRdb retains in-frame clones only, with some absent. Of roughly 130,000 clones in the sample, 75% to 90% were seen once. Worth noting for this clone: The antigen is undetermined.

Sample: PBMCs. The source of this sequence is a man between 40 and 49 years old in good health and CMV-seronegative. This chain uses TRBV6-1 with TRBJ1-1; D gene unclear. This chain's CDR3 is CASSEVTSAGEAFF. The CDR3 bases are TGTGCCAGCAGTGAAGTCACTTCAGCGGGTGAAGCTTTCTTT.